The 27 T cell receptor beta chains below all came from one sample that was sequenced in a study of cytomegalovirus exposure and HLA in healthy donors. PCR involved 60 Vbeta and 13 Jbeta primers. The table came from immunoSEQ multiplex PCR; TCRdb's copy has only in-frame clones and leaves some out. Its table lists tens of thousands of clones. The sequencing input was PBMCs. Receptor source: a girl aged 5-17 years in good health and CMV-seropositive.

The chain joins TRBV19 to TRBJ2-3; D might be TRBD2 (6 bases). Deletions cut 7 bases from V and 4 bases from J, with 6 bases between. CDR1 and CDR2 (germline): LNHDA, SQIVND (reference sequence). CDR3 length equals 11 residues. CDR3: CASTGADTQYF. Here the CDR3 DNA reads TGTGCCAGTACGGGAGCAGATACGCAGTATTTT.

As regards this clone: The same CDR3 arises from other DNA sequences in this sample as well. J is TRBJ1-6 and V is TRBV30, with 8 positions matching TRBD1. Looked up from germline, CDR1 is GTSNPN and CDR2 is SVGIG (reference sequence). The CDR3 consists of 13 residues. V shed 7 bases and J 8 bases; nucleotides not matched to a gene: 7. The CDR3 nucleotides are TGTGCCTCAAGTCAGGACAGGGATTCACCCCTCCACTTT. Translated: CASSQDRDSPLHF.

This chain's CDR3 is CASSIAVAYEQYF. For the CDR3, the DNA is TGTGCCAGTAGTATAGCAGTCGCCTACGAGCAGTACTTC. The V call is TRBV19, the J call TRBJ2-7, with D uncertain. The CDR3 is made up of 13 amino acids. Between the trimmed V and J ends, which lost 1 base and 2 bases, there was a span of 6 bases. The V gene's germline CDR1 is LNHDA and CDR2 SQIVND (reference sequence). Full variable domain (missing parts from reference TRBV19 and TRBJ2-7): DGGITQSPKYLFRKEGQNVTLSCEQNLNHDAMYWYRQDPGQGLRLIYYSQIVNDFQKGDIAEGYSVSREKKESFPLTVTSAQKNPTAFYLCASSIAVAYEQYFGPGTRLTVT.

The V and J genes are TRBV18 and TRBJ1-1; 11 positions agree with TRBD1. The CDR3 extends over 15 amino acids. Trimming took 4 bases from V and 2 from J; bases not matched to a gene: 3. Per germline, CDR1 KGHSH and CDR2 LQKENI. The chain's CDR3 is CASSLGTGGNTEAFF. In DNA form, the CDR3 reads TGTGCCAGCTCACTTGGGACAGGGGGAAACACTGAAGCTTTCTTT.

The chain combines TRBV19 with TRBJ2-6, with a possible D match to TRBD1 (5 bases). Germline V gene data show CDR1 as LNHDA and CDR2 as SQIVND (reference sequence). The CDR3 extends over 14 amino acids. V was clipped by 8 bases and J by 0 bases, with 8 bases between them. The CDR3 DNA follows: TGTGCCAGTTGTCAGGGCTCTGGGGCCAACGTCCTGACTTTC. Amino acid sequence: CASCQGSGANVLTF.

This chain uses TRBV5-4 with TRBJ1-2; TRBD1 matches 8 bases. Looked up from germline, CDR1 is SGHNT and CDR2 is YYREEE (reference sequence). V gave up 4 bases and J gave up 6 bases; unmatched junction bases: 8. The CDR3 sequence is 14 residues long. The CDR3 sequence: CASSLRQGPDGYTF. Written as DNA, the CDR3 is TGTGCCAGCAGCCTCCGACAGGGGCCCGATGGCTACACCTTC.

The chain links TRBV4-3 to TRBJ1-4; the D gene is possibly TRBD1 (6 bases). Trimming took 3 bases from V and 3 from J, leaving 20 bases between them. The CDR3 spans 18 residues. Germline CDR1 and CDR2: LGHNA and YSLEER. This chain's CDR3 is CASSQSDPRQAPNEKLFF. CDR3 sequence (DNA): TGCGCCAGCAGCCAGTCCGACCCACGACAGGCGCCTAATGAAAAACTGTTTTTT.

This sequence joins TRBV19 and TRBJ2-2, with 10 bases lining up with TRBD2. Germline CDR1 is LNHDA and CDR2 is SQIVND (reference sequence). This CDR3 is 17 amino acids long. V trimming: 5 bases; J trimming: 4 bases; junction bases outside the gene matches: 10. The CDR3 reads CASSFSLSGGSTGELFF. In nucleotides, the CDR3 is TGTGCCAGTAGTTTCTCTCTTAGCGGGGGGTCCACCGGGGAGCTGTTTTTT.

This chain links TRBV6-1 with TRBJ2-5; D remains ambiguous. V lost 8 bases to trimming and J lost 4 bases, with 11 bases between them. Germline V gene data show CDR1 as MNHNS and CDR2 as SASEGT. The CDR3 sequence is 12 residues long. Here the CDR3 reads CASSQRVETQYF. DNA for the CDR3: TGTGCCAGCTCTCAACGAGTAGAGACCCAGTACTTC.

This sequence joins TRBV4-2 and TRBJ1-6; D perhaps matches TRBD1 (5 bases). Trimming took 1 base from V and 6 from J, leaving 13 bases between them. The CDR3 runs 16 residues. Germline CDR1 reads LGHNA; CDR2 reads YNFKEQ. The CDR3 region is CASSQARTGSNSPLHF. The CDR3 DNA sequence: TGTGCCAGCAGCCAAGCTAGAACAGGTTCTAATTCACCCCTCCACTTT.

The chain uses TRBV5-5 and TRBJ1-5; weak D call: TRBD1 (5 bases). The length of the CDR3 is 15 residues. Trimming took off 0 bases at V and 0 bases at J, with 7 bases between the two ends. Germline loops: CDR1 SGHKS, CDR2 YYEKEE (reference sequence). CDR3 bases: TGTGCCAGCAGCTTGGAGGGGAATAGCAATCAGCCCCAGCATTTT. This gives the protein CASSLEGNSNQPQHF.

The V gene is TRBV4-1, the J gene TRBJ1-1; 10 nucleotides match TRBD1. The germline V gene has CDR1 MGHRA and CDR2 YSYEKL. With V trimmed by 4 bases and J by 4 bases, 9 bases remained unmatched. The CDR3 is made up of 16 amino acids. The CDR3 sequence: CASSLGTGVGGTEAFF. Written as DNA, the CDR3 is TGCGCCAGCAGCCTCGGGACAGGGGTTGGTGGCACTGAAGCTTTCTTT.

This chain uses TRBV19 with TRBJ2-7; D might be TRBD1 (6 bases). The V gene lost 4 bases and the J gene lost 6 bases, with 10 bases spanning the gap. CDR1 LNHDA and CDR2 SQIVND come from the germline V gene (reference sequence). CDR3 length equals 12 residues. CDR3 protein: CASSTQGGEQYF. CDR3 bases: TGTGCCAGTAGTACACAGGGTGGCGAGCAGTACTTC.

CDR3 in amino acids: CASSEVGRGEKLFF. The CDR3 nucleotides read TGTGCCAGCAGTGAGGTTGGGAGGGGAGAAAAACTGTTTTTT. The chain is built from TRBV6-1 and TRBJ1-4, with a possible D match to TRBD1 (5 bases). Trimming removed 3 bases at V and 8 bases at J, with 13 bases between. Looked up from germline, CDR1 is MNHNS and CDR2 is SASEGT. The CDR3 runs to 14 residues.

The chain carries TRBV5-6 and TRBJ1-2, with no clear D. CDR1 is SGHDT and CDR2 is YYEEEE in the germline V gene. The CDR3 totals 13 residues. The V end was cut by 0 bases, the J end by 2 bases, with 5 bases between. In DNA, the CDR3 is TGTGCCAGCAGCTTGGAACAGAACTATGGCTACACCTTC. Amino acid sequence: CASSLEQNYGYTF.

As to this clone: Mismatch with germline at one junction end may stem from a read error. Other DNA variants within this sample encode the same CDR3. This sequence joins TRBV19 and TRBJ1-6; D perhaps matches TRBD1 (6 bases). CDR1 and CDR2 (germline): LNHDA, SQIVND (reference sequence). The length of the CDR3 is 14 residues. The DNA for the CDR3 is TGTGCCAGTAGTGCCGGACAGAGAGACTCACCCCTACACTTT. Its translation is CASSAGQRDSPLHF.

CDR3 loop: CASSYGISSGYTF. CDR3 bases: TGTGCCAGCAGTTATGGCATCTCCTCTGGCTACACCTTC. The chain recombines TRBV27 with TRBJ1-2; no clear D gene. Germline V gene data show CDR1 as MNHEY and CDR2 as SMNVEV (reference sequence). Trimming pared 4 bases from V and 7 bases from J, leaving 13 bases between. The CDR3 consists of 13 residues.

The V and J genes are TRBV30 and TRBJ1-5; 7 nucleotides line up with TRBD1. The J segment lost 6 bases and the V segment lost 1 base, leaving 12 bases of the junction unmatched. The CDR3 contains 16 residues. Germline V lookup: CDR1 GTSNPN, CDR2 SVGIG (reference sequence). CDR3 DNA: TGTGCCTGGAGTGCCTGGGGCCAGGGGGTCACTCAGCCCCAGCATTTT. Its protein product is CAWSAWGQGVTQPQHF.

This rearrangement joins TRBV19 to TRBJ1-1, with no clear D. Germline CDR1 is LNHDA and CDR2 is SQIVND (reference sequence). With 0 bases removed from V and 5 bases from J, the gap between germline ends came to 7 bases. This CDR3 contains 13 residues. DNA for the CDR3: TGTGCCAGTAGTATAGAAGGGAGAACTGAAGCTTTCTTT. It encodes CASSIEGRTEAFF.

The chain couples TRBV14 to TRBJ2-7; perhaps TRBD1 as D (6 bases). There are 14 residues in the CDR3. Trimming stripped 4 bases from V and 6 bases from J, with 16 bases between. Germline V gene lookup returns CDR1 SGHDN and CDR2 FVKESK. The CDR3 sequence is CASSRQDSVGEQYV. CDR3 in DNA: TGTGCCAGCAGCCGTCAGGACAGTGTTGGCGAGCAGTACGTC.

V is TRBV19 and J is TRBJ2-7, with a weak D call TRBD1 (6 bases). This CDR3 has 14 residues. From germline, CDR1 is LNHDA and CDR2 SQIVND (reference sequence). Deletions cut 2 bases from V and 5 bases from J, with 13 bases between. CDR3 region: CASSIRGQFNEQYF. The CDR3 bases are TGTGCCAGTAGTATACGTGGACAGTTCAACGAGCAGTACTTC.

This sequence joins TRBV15 and TRBJ2-2; D uncertain. This CDR3 region has 14 residues. The V and J ends lost 5 bases and 0 bases respectively, with 7 bases between them. Germline loops: CDR1 LNHNV, CDR2 YYDKDF (reference sequence). CDR3 DNA sequence: TGTGCCACCAGCCTCCCCGCGAACACCGGGGAGCTGTTTTTT. This codes for CATSLPANTGELFF.

The chain carries TRBV9 and TRBJ2-7; perhaps TRBD1 as D (7 bases). The CDR3 has 14 amino acids. V was clipped by 3 bases and J by 2 bases, with 12 bases between them. CDR1 and CDR2 (germline): SGDLS, YYNGEE. DNA for the CDR3: TGTGCCAGCAGCGAGGAGGGGGCGGCCTACGAGCAGTACTTC. Encoded protein: CASSEEGAAYEQYF.

The chain links TRBV19 to TRBJ1-1, with a possible D match to TRBD1 (5 bases). The V gene's germline CDR1 is LNHDA and CDR2 SQIVND (reference sequence). Trimming stripped 4 bases from V and 2 bases from J, with 17 bases between. This CDR3 contains 16 residues. Here the CDR3 DNA reads TGTGCCAGTAGTACCAGGACGGCCGGGGGAAACACTGAAGCTTTCTTT. Amino acids: CASSTRTAGGNTEAFF. Based on the CDR3 plus reference TRBV19 and TRBJ1-1, the full variable domain is DGGITQSPKYLFRKEGQNVTLSCEQNLNHDAMYWYRQDPGQGLRLIYYSQIVNDFQKGDIAEGYSVSREKKESFPLTVTSAQKNPTAFYLCASSTRTAGGNTEAFFGQGTRLTVV.

This rearrangement joins TRBV6-1 to TRBJ1-5; tentative D call: TRBD1 (6 bases). Germline assignment: CDR1 MNHNS and CDR2 SASEGT. Trimming removed 0 bases from V and 3 bases from J, with 9 bases in between. The CDR3 is 15 residues long. CDR3 coding DNA: TGTGCCAGCAGTGAAGCAGGGACATTCAATCAGCCCCAGCATTTT. Protein sequence: CASSEAGTFNQPQHF.

The V gene is TRBV6-6, the J gene TRBJ1-2; 8 bases map to TRBD1. CDR3 size: 13 residues. J lost 7 bases, V lost 8 bases, and 9 bases had no gene match. Per the germline V gene, CDR1 is MNHNY and CDR2 is SVGAGI (reference sequence). CDR3 bases: TGTGCCAGCGATACCGGGACAGGCTCTGGCTACACCTTC. Translating it yields CASDTGTGSGYTF.

The chain couples TRBV11-3 to TRBJ2-5; no clear D. V shed 2 bases and J shed 5 bases, with 15 bases lying between them. The CDR3 loop spans 15 amino acids. Germline assignment: CDR1 SGHNT and CDR2 YENEEA. The CDR3: CASSLSPRDPETQYF. CDR3 nucleotide sequence: TGTGCCAGCAGCTTATCCCCTCGAGATCCCGAGACCCAGTACTTC.